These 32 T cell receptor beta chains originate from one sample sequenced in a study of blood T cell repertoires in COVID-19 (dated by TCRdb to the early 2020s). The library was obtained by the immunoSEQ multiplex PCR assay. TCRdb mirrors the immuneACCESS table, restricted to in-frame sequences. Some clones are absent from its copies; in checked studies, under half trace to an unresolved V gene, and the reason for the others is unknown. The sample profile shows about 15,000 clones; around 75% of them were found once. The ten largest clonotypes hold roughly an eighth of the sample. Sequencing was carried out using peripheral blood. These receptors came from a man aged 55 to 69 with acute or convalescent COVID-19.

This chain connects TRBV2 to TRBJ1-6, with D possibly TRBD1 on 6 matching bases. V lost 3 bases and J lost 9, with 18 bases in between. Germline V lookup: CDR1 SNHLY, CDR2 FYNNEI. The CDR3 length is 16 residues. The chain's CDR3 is CASSEDRTVTFSPLHF. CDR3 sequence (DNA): TGTGCCAGCAGTGAGGATAGGACAGTAACATTTTCACCCCTCCACTTT.

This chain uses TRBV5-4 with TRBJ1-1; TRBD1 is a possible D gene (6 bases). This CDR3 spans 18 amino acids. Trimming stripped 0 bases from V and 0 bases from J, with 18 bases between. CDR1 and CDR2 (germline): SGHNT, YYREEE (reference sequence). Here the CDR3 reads CASSLAGRGLKMNTEAFF. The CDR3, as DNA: TGTGCCAGCAGCTTGGCCGGCAGGGGATTGAAAATGAACACTGAAGCTTTCTTT. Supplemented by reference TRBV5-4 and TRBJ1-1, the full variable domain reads ETGVTQSPTHLIKTRGQQVTLRCSSQSGHNTVSWYQQALGQGPQFIFQYYREEENGRGNFPPRFSGLQFPNYSSELNVNALELDDSALYLCASSLAGRGLKMNTEAFFGQGTRLTVV.

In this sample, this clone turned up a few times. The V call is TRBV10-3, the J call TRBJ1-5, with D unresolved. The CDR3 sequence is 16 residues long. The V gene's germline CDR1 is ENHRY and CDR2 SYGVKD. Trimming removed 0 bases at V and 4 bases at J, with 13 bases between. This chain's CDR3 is CAISESGGPGNQPQHF. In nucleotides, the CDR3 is TGTGCCATCAGTGAGTCCGGCGGACCGGGAAATCAGCCCCAGCATTTT.

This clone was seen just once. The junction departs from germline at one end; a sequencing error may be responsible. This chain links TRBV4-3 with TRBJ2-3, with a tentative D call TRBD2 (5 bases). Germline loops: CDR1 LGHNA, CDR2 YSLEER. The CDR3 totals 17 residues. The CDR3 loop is CASSQDLSLAGTDMQYF. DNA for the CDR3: TGCGCCAGCAGCCAAGATCTATCGCTAGCAGGCACAGATATGCAGTATTTT.

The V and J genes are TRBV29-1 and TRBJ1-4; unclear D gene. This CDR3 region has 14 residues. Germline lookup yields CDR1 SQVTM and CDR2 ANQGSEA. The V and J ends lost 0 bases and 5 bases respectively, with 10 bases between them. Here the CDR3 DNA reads TGCAGCGTTGAAGAAAATTGGCAGAATGAAAAACTGTTTTTT. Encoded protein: CSVEENWQNEKLFF.

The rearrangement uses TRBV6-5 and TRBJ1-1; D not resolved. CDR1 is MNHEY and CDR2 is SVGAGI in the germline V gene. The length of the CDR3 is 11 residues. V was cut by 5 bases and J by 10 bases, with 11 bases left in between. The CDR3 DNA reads TGTGCCAGCAGTAGAGGGCAAAGAGCTTTCTTT. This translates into CASSRGQRAFF.

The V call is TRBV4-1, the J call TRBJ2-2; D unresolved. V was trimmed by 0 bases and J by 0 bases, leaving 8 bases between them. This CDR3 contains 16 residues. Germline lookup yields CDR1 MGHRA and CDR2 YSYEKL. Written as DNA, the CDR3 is TGCGCCAGCAGCCAAGAGGCGAGCGCGAACACCGGGGAGCTGTTTTTT. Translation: CASSQEASANTGELFF.

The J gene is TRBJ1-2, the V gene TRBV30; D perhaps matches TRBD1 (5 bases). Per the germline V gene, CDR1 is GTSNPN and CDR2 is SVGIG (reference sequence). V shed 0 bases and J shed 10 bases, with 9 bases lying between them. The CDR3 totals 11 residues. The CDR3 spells CAWSVQDLYTF. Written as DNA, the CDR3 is TGTGCCTGGAGTGTACAGGATCTCTACACCTTC.

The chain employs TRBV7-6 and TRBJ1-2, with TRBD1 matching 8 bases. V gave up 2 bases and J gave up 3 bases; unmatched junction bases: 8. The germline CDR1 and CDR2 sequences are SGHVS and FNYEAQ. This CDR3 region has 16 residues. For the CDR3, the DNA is TGTGCCAGCAGCTTAACAAACAGGGGGATCGACTATGGCTACACCTTC. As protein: CASSLTNRGIDYGYTF.

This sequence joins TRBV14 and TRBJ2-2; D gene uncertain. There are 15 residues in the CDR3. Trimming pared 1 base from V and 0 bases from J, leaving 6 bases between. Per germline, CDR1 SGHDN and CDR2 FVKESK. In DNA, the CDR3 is TGTGCCAGCAGCCAAGGGCAGACGAACACCGGGGAGCTGTTTTTT. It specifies CASSQGQTNTGELFF.

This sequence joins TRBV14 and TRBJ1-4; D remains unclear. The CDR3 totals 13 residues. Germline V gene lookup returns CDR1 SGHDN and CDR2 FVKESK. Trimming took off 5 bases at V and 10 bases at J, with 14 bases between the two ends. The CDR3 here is CASSAAVEAKLFF. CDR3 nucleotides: TGTGCCAGCAGCGCGGCGGTGGAGGCAAAACTGTTTTTT.

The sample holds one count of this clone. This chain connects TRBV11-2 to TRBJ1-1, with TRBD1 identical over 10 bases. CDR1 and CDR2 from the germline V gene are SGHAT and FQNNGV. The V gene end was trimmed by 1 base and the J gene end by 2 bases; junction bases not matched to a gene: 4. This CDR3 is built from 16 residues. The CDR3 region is CASSLATGGLNTEAFF. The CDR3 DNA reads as TGTGCCAGCAGCTTAGCGACAGGGGGCCTTAACACTGAAGCTTTCTTT.

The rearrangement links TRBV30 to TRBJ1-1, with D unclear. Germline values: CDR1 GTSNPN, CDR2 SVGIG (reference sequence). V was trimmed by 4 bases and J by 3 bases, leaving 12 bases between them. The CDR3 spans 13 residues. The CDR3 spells CAWNQRDYTEAFF. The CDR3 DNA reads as TGTGCCTGGAATCAGAGAGACTACACTGAAGCTTTCTTT.

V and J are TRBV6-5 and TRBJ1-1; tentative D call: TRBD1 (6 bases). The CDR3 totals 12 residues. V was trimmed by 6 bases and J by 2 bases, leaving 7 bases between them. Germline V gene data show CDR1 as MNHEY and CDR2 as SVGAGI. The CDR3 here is CASSRGNTEAFF. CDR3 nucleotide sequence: TGTGCCAGCAGCAGGGGAAACACTGAAGCTTTCTTT.

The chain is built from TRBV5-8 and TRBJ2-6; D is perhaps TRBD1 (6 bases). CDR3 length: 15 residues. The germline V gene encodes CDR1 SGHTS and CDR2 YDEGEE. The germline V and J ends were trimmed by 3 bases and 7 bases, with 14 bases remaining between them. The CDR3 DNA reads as TGTGCCAGCAGCTCCGGGACACGGAATGCCAACGTCCTGACTTTC. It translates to CASSSGTRNANVLTF.

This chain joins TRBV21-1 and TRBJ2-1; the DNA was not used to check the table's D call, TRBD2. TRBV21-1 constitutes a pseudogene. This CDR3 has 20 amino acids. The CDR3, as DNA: TGTGCCAGCAGCAATTTCTTGAGGGCTTTCTCCTCCAACTCCTACAATGAGCAGTTCTTC. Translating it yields CASSNFLRAFSSNSYNEQFF.

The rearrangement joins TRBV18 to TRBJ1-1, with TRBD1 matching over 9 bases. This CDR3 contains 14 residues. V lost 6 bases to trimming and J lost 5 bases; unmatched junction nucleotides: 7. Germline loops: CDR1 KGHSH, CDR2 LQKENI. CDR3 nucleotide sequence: TGTGCCAGCTCGGATAACAGGGGGCGGACTGAAGCTTTCTTT. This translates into CASSDNRGRTEAFF.

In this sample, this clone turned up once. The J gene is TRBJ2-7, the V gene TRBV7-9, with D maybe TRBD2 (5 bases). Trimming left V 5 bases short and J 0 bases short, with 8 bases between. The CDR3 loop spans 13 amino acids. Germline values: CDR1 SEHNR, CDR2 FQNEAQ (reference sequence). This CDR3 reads CASSRENSYEQYF. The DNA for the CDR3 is TGTGCCAGCAGCCGGGAAAACTCCTACGAGCAGTACTTC.

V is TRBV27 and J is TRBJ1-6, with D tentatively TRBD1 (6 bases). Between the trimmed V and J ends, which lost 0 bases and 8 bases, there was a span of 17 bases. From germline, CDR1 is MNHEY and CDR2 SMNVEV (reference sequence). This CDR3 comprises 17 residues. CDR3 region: CASSLSLVGQLYSPLHF. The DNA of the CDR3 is TGTGCCAGCAGTTTATCTTTAGTGGGACAATTATATTCACCCCTCCACTTT.

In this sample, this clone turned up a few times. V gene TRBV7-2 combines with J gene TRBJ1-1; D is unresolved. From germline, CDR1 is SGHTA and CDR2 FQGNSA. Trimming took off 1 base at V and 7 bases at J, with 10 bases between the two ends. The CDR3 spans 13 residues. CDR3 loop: CASSLGQAVEAFF. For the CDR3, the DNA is TGTGCCAGCAGCTTAGGCCAGGCTGTTGAAGCTTTCTTT. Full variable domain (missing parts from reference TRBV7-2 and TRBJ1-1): GAGVSQSPSNKVTEKGKDVELRCDPISGHTALYWYRQSLGQGLEFLIYFQGNSAPDKSGLPSDRFSAERTGGSVSTLTIQRTQQEDSAVYLCASSLGQAVEAFFGQGTRLTVV.

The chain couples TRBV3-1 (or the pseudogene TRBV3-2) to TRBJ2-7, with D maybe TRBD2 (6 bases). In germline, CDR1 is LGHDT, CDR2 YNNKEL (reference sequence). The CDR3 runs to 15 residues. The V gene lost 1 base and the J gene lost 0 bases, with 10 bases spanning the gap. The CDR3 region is CASSQGSGLSYEQYF. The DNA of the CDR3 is TGTGCCAGCAGCCAAGGAAGCGGGCTCTCCTACGAGCAGTACTTC.

CDR3 residues: CASSLDGTVPGYTF. CDR3 in DNA: TGTGCCAGCAGCTTAGACGGGACAGTACCTGGCTACACCTTC. This chain connects TRBV7-3 to TRBJ1-2; 7 nucleotides line up with TRBD1. Per germline, CDR1 SGHTA and CDR2 FQGTGA. The CDR3 is made up of 14 amino acids. V dropped 2 bases and J dropped 7; count of bases not matched to a gene: 7.

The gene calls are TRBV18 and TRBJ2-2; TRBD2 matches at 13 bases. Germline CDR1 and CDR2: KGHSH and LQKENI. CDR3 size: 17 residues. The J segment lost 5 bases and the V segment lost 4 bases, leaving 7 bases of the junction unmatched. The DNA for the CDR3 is TGTGCCAGCTCACGAGGGACTAGCGGGATGTCAACCGGGGAGCTGTTTTTT. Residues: CASSRGTSGMSTGELFF.

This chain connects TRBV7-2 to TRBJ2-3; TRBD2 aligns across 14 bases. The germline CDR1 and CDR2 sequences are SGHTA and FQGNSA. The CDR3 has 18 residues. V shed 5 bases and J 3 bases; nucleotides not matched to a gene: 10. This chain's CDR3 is CASSRPFGLAGGTDTQYF. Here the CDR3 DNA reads TGTGCCAGCAGCCGTCCCTTCGGACTAGCGGGAGGAACAGATACGCAGTATTTT.

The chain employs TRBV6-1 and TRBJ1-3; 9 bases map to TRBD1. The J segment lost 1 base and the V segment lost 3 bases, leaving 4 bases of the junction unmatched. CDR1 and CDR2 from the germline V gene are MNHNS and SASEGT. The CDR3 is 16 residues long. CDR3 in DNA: TGTGCCAGCAGTGAGGGACAGGGATTATCTGGAAACACCATATATTTT. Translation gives CASSEGQGLSGNTIYF.

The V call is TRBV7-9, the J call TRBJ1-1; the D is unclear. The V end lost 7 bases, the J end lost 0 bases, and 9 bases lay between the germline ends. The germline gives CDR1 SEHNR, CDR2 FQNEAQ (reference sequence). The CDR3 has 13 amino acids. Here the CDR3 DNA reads TGTGCCAGCACTCAGAACATGAACACTGAAGCTTTCTTT. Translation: CASTQNMNTEAFF.

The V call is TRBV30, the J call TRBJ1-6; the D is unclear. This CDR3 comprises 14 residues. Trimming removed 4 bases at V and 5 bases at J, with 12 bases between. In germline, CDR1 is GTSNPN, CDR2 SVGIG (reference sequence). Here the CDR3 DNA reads TGTGCCTGGAATCGGGAGCTCAATAATTCACCCCTCCACTTT. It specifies CAWNRELNNSPLHF.

The CDR3 region has the DNA TGTGCCAGCAGTGAACGCGGGGCTATCAATCAGCCCCAGCATTTT. Its protein is CASSERGAINQPQHF. V and J are TRBV2 and TRBJ1-5; a weak D match, TRBD1 (5 bases). Trimming shortened V by 2 bases and J by 3 bases, and 11 bases separated the two germline ends. CDR3 size: 15 residues. CDR1 is SNHLY, CDR2 FYNNEI, per germline.

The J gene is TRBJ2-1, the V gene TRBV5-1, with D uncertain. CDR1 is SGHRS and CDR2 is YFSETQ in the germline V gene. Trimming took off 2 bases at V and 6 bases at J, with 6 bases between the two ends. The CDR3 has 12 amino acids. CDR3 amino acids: CASSFSRNEQFF. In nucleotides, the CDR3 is TGCGCCAGCAGCTTTAGTCGCAATGAGCAGTTCTTC. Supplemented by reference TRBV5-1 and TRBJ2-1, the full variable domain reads KAGVTQTPRYLIKTRGQQVTLSCSPISGHRSVSWYQQTPGQGLQFLFEYFSETQRNKGNFPGRFSGRQFSNSRSEMNVSTLELGDSALYLCASSFSRNEQFFGPGTRLTVL.

The CDR3 coding sequence is TGTGCCAGCAGTTTAGGGGCTAGCGGGAGCCTGGGCTACAATGAGCAGTTCTTC. Encoded protein: CASSLGASGSLGYNEQFF. J is TRBJ2-1 and V is TRBV27; 10 bases map to TRBD2. The V gene end was trimmed by 2 bases and the J gene end by 3 bases; junction bases not matched to a gene: 10. Per germline, CDR1 MNHEY and CDR2 SMNVEV (reference sequence). The CDR3 sequence is 18 residues long.

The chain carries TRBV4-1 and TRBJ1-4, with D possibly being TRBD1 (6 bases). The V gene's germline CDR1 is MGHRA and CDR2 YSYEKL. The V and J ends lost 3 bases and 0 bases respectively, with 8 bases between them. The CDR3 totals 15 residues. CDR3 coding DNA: TGCGCCAGCAGCCAGGGACACTCAACTAATGAAAAACTGTTTTTT. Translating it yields CASSQGHSTNEKLFF.

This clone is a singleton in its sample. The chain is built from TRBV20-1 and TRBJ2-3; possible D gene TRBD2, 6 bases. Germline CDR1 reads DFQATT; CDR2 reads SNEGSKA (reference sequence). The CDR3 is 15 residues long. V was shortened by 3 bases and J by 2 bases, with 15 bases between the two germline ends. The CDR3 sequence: CSASSLGEVTDTQYF. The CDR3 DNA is TGCAGTGCTAGTAGCCTGGGGGAGGTCACAGATACGCAGTATTTT.